The sequence of this TCR beta chain was determined in a study of shared clonotypes between healthy human individuals. This table comes from immunoSEQ multiplex PCR, and its TCRdb copy is limited to in-frame clones, with some not included. The sample consists of about 2,200,000 clones, 90% to 95% of them appearing once. Naive CD8 isolation took CD45RO-negative cells positively selected for CCR7 and excluded terminally differentiated effector memory CD45RA+ cells. The germline V and J ends were trimmed by 5 bases and 2 bases, with 16 bases remaining between them. The germline CDR1 and CDR2 sequences are WSHSY and SAAADI. CDR3 length equals 15 residues.

The chain combines TRBV10-2 with TRBJ2-7, with D possibly matching TRBD1 (6 bases). The TCR sequence derives from a man aged 18 to 29 in good health. Some clones in this sample may be carry-over from other donors' samples. Sequences were obtained from naive CD8+ T cells from PBMCs. DNA for the CDR3: TGCGCCAGCAGTCCCAGGGGTAGCACGGCCTACGAGCAGTACTTC. This sequence encodes CASSPRGSTAYEQYF.